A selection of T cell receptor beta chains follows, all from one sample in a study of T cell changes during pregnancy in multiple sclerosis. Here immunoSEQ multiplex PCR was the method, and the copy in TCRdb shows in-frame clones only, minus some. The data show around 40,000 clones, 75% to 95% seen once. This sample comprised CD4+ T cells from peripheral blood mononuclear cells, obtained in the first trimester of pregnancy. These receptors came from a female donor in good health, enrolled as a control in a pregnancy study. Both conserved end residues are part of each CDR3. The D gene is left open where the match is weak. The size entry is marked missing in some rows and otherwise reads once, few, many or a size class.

CDR3 protein: CASSPAGNTEAFF; CDR3 length: 13; V gene: TRBV18; J gene: TRBJ1-1; clone size: NA; D gene: NA
CDR3 protein: CASSSTVGTGELFF; CDR3 length: 14; V gene: TRBV7-8; J gene: TRBJ2-2; clone size: NA; D gene: NA
CDR3 protein: CAWSGWQGGGYTF; CDR3 length: 13; V gene: TRBV30; J gene: TRBJ1-2; clone size: NA; D gene: NA
CDR3 protein: CASSSTRMASNQPQHF; CDR3 length: 16; V gene: TRBV6-6; J gene: TRBJ1-5; clone size: NA; D gene: NA
CDR3 protein: CASSLSSPPTEAFF; CDR3 length: 14; V gene: TRBV28; J gene: TRBJ1-1; clone size: few; D gene: NA
CDR3 protein: CASSLGRQGWETQYF; CDR3 length: 15; V gene: TRBV5-4; J gene: TRBJ2-5; clone size: few; D gene: TRBD1
CDR3 protein: CASSQQQGIPEAFF; CDR3 length: 14; V gene: TRBV4-3; J gene: TRBJ1-1; clone size: NA; D gene: NA
CDR3 protein: CASSQDLGRVNGYTF; CDR3 length: 15; V gene: TRBV4-3; J gene: TRBJ1-2; clone size: NA; D gene: NA
CDR3 protein: CASTSPRTGLGTNEKLFF; CDR3 length: 18; V gene: TRBV19; J gene: TRBJ1-4; clone size: NA; D gene: TRBD1
CDR3 protein: CASSLLQVTQYF; CDR3 length: 12; V gene: TRBV5-6; J gene: TRBJ2-5; clone size: NA; D gene: NA
CDR3 protein: CASSKDRGSNQPQHF; CDR3 length: 15; V gene: TRBV7-9; J gene: TRBJ1-5; clone size: NA; D gene: TRBD1
CDR3 protein: CASSLGVGGANEQFF; CDR3 length: 15; V gene: TRBV11-3; J gene: TRBJ2-1; clone size: once; D gene: TRBD2